The rows below give T cell receptor beta chains drawn from one sample of a study of shared T cell receptors in the human thymus. The table came from immunoSEQ multiplex PCR; TCRdb's copy has only in-frame clones and leaves some out. This sample has 700,000 or so clones, with approximately 85% found just once. In addition, the sample was reused for a study of human thymus T cells.

Sequenced input: thymocytes. The receptors stem from a girl less than two years old with a congenital heart defect. The CDR3 runs from the conserved cysteine through the conserved F or W. A D gene is named only where the DNA matches it firmly. Not all rows give a size; the values are once, few, many and, for expanded clones, a class.

. | . | TRBJ1-1 | TRBV14 | TGTGCCAGCAGCTACTCGCTGAACACTGAAGCTTTCTTT | CASSYSLNTEAFF
TRBD1 | . | TRBJ1-5 | TRBV4-1 | TGCGCCAGCAGCCAATCACTTTTGGACAGGCGCAATCAGCCCCAGCATTTT | CASSQSLLDRRNQPQHF
. | . | TRBJ1-1 | TRBV20-1 | TGCAGTGCTTACAAAGCTTTCTTT | CSAYKAFF
TRBD1 | . | TRBJ1-2 | TRBV19 | TGTGCCAGTAACCCGTCCCGCGGGACAGGACCTCGAAGAGGCTACACCTTC | CASNPSRGTGPRRGYTF
. | . | TRBJ1-2 | TRBV7-9 | TGTGCCAGCAGCCCGACAGCTAACTATGGCTACACCTTC | CASSPTANYGYTF
. | . | TRBJ2-3 | TRBV9 | TGTGCCAGCAGCGAACGCTCTGGGCGGGGGCTCACAGATACGCAGTATTTT | CASSERSGRGLTDTQYF
TRBD1 | . | TRBJ1-5 | TRBV27 | TGTGCCAGCAGTTTAGACAGGGGGCAGCCCCAGCATTTT | CASSLDRGQPQHF
TRBD2 | once | TRBJ2-3 | TRBV29-1 | TGCAGCGTTGGACTAGCGGGGGGGCCCCAAATGACAGATACGCAGTATTTT | CSVGLAGGPQMTDTQYF
. | . | TRBJ2-7 | TRBV19 | TGTGCCAGTAGTACCCTCCGGGCGGGGGCGATAGAAGAGCAGTACTTC | CASSTLRAGAIEEQYF
TRBD1 | once | TRBJ1-4 | TRBV27 | TGTGCCAGCAGTATTGGTGAGGGACAGCATAATGAAAAACTGTTTTTT | CASSIGEGQHNEKLFF
. | once | TRBJ1-6 | TRBV2 | TGTGCCAGCAGTGAAGAACAGGAGTATAATTCCCCCCTCCACTTT | CASSEEQEYNSPLHF
TRBD1 | . | TRBJ2-7 | TRBV28 | TGTGCCAGCAGATTACTGACCGGGACAGGGGGCTCTGGCCTCTCCTACGAGCAGTACTTC | CASRLLTGTGGSGLSYEQYF
. | . | TRBJ1-6 | TRBV6-6 | TGTGCCAGCAGGCAAGTCACAAAGTACACTTCACCCCTCCACTTT | CASRQVTKYTSPLHF
. | . | TRBJ2-2 | TRBV27 | TGTGCCAGCAGTTTAGCGCTACAGGGTTTTGATGGCGGGGAGCTGTTTTTT | CASSLALQGFDGGELFF
TRBD2 | . | TRBJ2-7 | TRBV9 | TGTGCCAGCAGCGAATATCCGATGGGACTAGCGGGCCAGGGGGGCTCCTACGAGCAGTACTTC | CASSEYPMGLAGQGGSYEQYF
. | . | TRBJ1-2 | TRBV9 | TGTGCCGTCATCCAGACCACAGGAGATGGCTACACCTTC | CAVIQTTGDGYTF
. | once | TRBJ2-5 | TRBV29-1 | TGCAGCGTTGTAATAAGACATTCCCAAGAGACCAAGTACTTC | CSVVIRHSQETKYF
TRBD2 | . | TRBJ2-1 | TRBV30 | TGTGCCTGGAGTGTAAGGTCCCCTAGCGGGGGGCTAAGGGAGCAGTTCTTC | CAWSVRSPSGGLREQFF
TRBD1 | . | TRBJ1-2 | TRBV5-6 | TGTGCCAGCAGCTGGGAGTTCACACAGGGGTCCTATGGCTACACCTTC | CASSWEFTQGSYGYTF
TRBD1 | once | TRBJ1-1 | TRBV10-1 | TGCGCCAGCAGCTACTACCGAGGGCCCCGCAGGGGGGTGAACACTGAAGCTTTCTTT | CASSYYRGPRRGVNTEAFF
. | . | TRBJ1-1 | TRBV18 | TGTGCCAGCTCACCACTCGCGCTTATCACTGAAGCTTTCTTT | CASSPLALITEAFF
. | . | TRBJ1-1 | TRBV7-2 | TGTGCCAGCAGCGCTGGGGGGGGATGGGCAGGGACCATGAACACTGAAGCTTTCTTT | CASSAGGGWAGTMNTEAFF
. | . | TRBJ1-3 | TRBV25-1 | TGTGCCAGCAGTGCAGACAACCCCGAAGGCCAGTCTGGAAACACCATATATTTT | CASSADNPEGQSGNTIYF
. | . | TRBJ1-5 | TRBV27 | TGTGCCAGCAGTCCCCACCTAGGTCGGGATCCGTATAGCAATCAGCCCCAGCATTTT | CASSPHLGRDPYSNQPQHF
. | once | TRBJ1-5 | TRBV5-4 | TGTGCCAGCAGCTTCCCGCGGTGTCAGAACTCGGGAGTCAATCAGCCCCAGCATTTT | CASSFPRCQNSGVNQPQHF
TRBD1 | . | TRBJ1-1 | TRBV7-2 | TGTGCCAGCAGCTTAGAGACAGGGGTTCCTGAAGCTTTCTTT | CASSLETGVPEAFF